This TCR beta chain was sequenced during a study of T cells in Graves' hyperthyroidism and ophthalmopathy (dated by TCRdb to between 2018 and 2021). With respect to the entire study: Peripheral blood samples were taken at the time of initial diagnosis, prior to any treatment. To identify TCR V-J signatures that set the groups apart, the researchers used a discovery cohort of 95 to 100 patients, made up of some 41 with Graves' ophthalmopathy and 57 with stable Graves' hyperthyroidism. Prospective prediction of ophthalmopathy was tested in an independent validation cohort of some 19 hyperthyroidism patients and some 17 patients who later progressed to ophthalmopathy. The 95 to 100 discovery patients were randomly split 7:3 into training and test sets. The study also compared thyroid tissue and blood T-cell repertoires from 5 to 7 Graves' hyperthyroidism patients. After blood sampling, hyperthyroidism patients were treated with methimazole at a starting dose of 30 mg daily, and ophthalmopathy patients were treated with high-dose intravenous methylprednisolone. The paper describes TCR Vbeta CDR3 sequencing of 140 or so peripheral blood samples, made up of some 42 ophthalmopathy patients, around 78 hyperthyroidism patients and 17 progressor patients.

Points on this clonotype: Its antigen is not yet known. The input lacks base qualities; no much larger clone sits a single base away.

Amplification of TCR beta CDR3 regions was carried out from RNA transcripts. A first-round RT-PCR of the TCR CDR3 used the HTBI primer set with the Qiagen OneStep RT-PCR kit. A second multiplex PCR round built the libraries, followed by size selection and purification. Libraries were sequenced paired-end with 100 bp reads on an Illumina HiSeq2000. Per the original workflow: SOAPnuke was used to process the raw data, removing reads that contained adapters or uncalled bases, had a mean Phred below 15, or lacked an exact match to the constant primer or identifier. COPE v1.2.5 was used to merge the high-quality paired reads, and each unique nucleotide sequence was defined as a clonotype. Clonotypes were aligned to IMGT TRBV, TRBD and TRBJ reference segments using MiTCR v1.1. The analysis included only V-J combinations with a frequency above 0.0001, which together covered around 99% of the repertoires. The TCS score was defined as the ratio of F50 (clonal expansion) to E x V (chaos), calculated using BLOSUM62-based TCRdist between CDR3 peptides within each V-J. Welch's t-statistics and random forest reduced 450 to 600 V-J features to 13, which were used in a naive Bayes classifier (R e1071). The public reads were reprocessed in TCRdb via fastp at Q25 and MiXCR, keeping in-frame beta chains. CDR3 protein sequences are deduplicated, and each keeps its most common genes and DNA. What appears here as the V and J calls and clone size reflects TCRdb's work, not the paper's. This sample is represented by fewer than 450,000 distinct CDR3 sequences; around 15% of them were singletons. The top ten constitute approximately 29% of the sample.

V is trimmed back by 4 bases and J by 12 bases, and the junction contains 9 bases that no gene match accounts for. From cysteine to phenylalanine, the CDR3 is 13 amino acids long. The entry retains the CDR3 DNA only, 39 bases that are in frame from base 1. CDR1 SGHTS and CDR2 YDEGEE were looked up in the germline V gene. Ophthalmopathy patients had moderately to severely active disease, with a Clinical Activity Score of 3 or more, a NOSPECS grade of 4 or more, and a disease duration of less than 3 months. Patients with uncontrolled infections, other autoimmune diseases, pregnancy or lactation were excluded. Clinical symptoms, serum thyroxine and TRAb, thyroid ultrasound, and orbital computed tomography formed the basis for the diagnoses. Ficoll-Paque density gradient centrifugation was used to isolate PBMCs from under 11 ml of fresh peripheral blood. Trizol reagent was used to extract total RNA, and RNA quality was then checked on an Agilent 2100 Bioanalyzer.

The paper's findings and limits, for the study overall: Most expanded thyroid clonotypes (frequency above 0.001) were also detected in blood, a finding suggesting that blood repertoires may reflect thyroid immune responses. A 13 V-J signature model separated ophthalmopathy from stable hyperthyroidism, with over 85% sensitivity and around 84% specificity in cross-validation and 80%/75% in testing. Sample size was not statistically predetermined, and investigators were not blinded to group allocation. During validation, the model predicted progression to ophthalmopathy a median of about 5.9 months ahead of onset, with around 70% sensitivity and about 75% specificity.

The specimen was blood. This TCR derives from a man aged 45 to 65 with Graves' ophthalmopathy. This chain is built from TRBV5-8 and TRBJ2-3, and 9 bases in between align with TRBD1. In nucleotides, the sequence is TGTGCCAGCAGCCTGACCGGGACAGGGATCCAGTATTTT. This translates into CASSLTGTGIQYF. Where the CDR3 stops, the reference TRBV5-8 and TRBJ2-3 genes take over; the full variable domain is EAGVTQSPTHLIKTRGQQATLRCSPISGHTSVYWYQQALGLGLQFLLWYDEGEERNRGNFPPRFSGRQFPNYSSELNVNALELEDSALYLCASSLTGTGIQYFGPGTRLTVL.